The rows below give T cell receptor beta chains drawn from one sample of a study of OX40 agonist ivuxolimab in advanced cancers. Sequencing used immunoSEQ multiplex PCR; TCRdb keeps in-frame clones, though not all of them. This repertoire shows about 67,000 clones, roughly 82% found once; its top ten account for 2.4%. The input for sequencing was CD4+ or CD8+ T cells sorted from blood, taken in a trial of the OX40 agonist ivuxolimab. The receptors stem from an adult with an advanced solid tumor such as melanoma, head and neck, liver or kidney cancer. Each CDR3 is given with its conserved first and last residue. D genes are given only for firm matches. Only some rows state a clone size, as once, few, many or a class for expanded clones.

TGCGCCAGCAGCTCGGGAGAGACAGGACATGGCTACACCTTC CASSSGETGHGYTF TRBJ1-2 once NA TRBV5-1
TGTGCCAGCAGCTTATGGGGAGGGGGGGGCGACGAGCCCCAGCATTTT CASSLWGGGGDEPQHF TRBJ1-5 NA NA TRBV7-9
TGTGCCAGCAGCCTCGGACAGGGGCAGGATGAGCAGTTCTTC CASSLGQGQDEQFF TRBJ2-1 NA TRBD1 TRBV5-4
TGTGCCAGCAGCTACTCTAGCGGGGGCGGCCACAATGAGCAGTTCTTC CASSYSSGGGHNEQFF TRBJ2-1 once TRBD2 TRBV11-3
TGTGCCAGCAGTTACTCGATAGGTAGGGTGGGCACTGAAGCTTTCTTT CASSYSIGRVGTEAFF TRBJ1-1 once NA TRBV6-5
TGTGCCAGCAGCACGGGACTTTTGAACACTGAAGCTTTCTTT CASSTGLLNTEAFF TRBJ1-1 NA NA TRBV9
TGTGCCAGCAGCCGCGGGACAGGGGCATCGAGTGAGCAGTACTTC CASSRGTGASSEQYF TRBJ2-7 NA TRBD1 TRBV7-9
TGTGCCAGCAGCTTATCTCCAGATAGCACCATATATTTT CASSLSPDSTIYF TRBJ1-3 once NA TRBV7-8
TGTGCCAGCAGCCCAAGGACAGGCGGCTACACCTTC CASSPRTGGYTF TRBJ1-2 once TRBD1 TRBV5-4
TGTGCCAGCAGGGACCGACAGGGGTCTAATGAAAAACTGTTTTTT CASRDRQGSNEKLFF TRBJ1-4 NA TRBD1 TRBV6-6
TGTGCCAGCATTCCGGGACCGCCTATCTACGAGCAGTACTTC CASIPGPPIYEQYF TRBJ2-7 NA NA TRBV28
TGCGCCAGCAGCTTGGCCCGGACAGGGGGCGGCAATGAGCAGTTCTTC CASSLARTGGGNEQFF TRBJ2-1 NA TRBD1 TRBV5-1
TGTGCCAGCAGTTTAGAGGGCTGGACAGGGGATGGCTACACCTTC CASSLEGWTGDGYTF TRBJ1-2 NA TRBD1 TRBV27
TGTGCCAGCAGCGTCGGGACCTACACAGATACGCAGTATTTT CASSVGTYTDTQYF TRBJ2-3 once NA TRBV6-6
TGTGCCAGCAGCTTGTGCGAAGGTAAGGGACAGAGATTTGAAAAACTGTTTTTT CASSLCEGKGQRFEKLFF TRBJ1-4 NA TRBD1 TRBV7-9
TGTGCCAGCAGTGAAGCGGCCGGGGTAGCCAAAAACATTCAGTACTTC CASSEAAGVAKNIQYF TRBJ2-4 NA NA TRBV2
TGTGCCAGCAGCGTAGTCGGGGGGGACACCGGGGAGCTGTTTTTT CASSVVGGDTGELFF TRBJ2-2 NA TRBD2 TRBV9
TGTGCCATCAGTGAGTCGGGTGAGACCCAGTACTTC CAISESGETQYF TRBJ2-5 NA NA TRBV10-3
TGTGCTAGCAGCCCCGGGCTTTACACCGGGGAGCTGTTTTTT CASSPGLYTGELFF TRBJ2-2 NA NA TRBV7-7
TGTGCCAGCAGCGGGGGACAGGGCTATGGCTACACCTTC CASSGGQGYGYTF TRBJ1-2 NA TRBD1 TRBV6-5
TGTGCCAGCAGTGAACAGGGTAATAATTCACCCCTCCACTTT CASSEQGNNSPLHF TRBJ1-6 NA NA TRBV2
TGTGCCAGCAGCGTTGGAGCGATGAACACTGAAGCTTTCTTT CASSVGAMNTEAFF TRBJ1-1 NA NA TRBV9
TGCGCCAGCAGCTCGGGACAGCCCGGGGAGCTGTTTTTT CASSSGQPGELFF TRBJ2-2 NA TRBD1 TRBV5-1
TGTGCCAGCAGCGTAGCTAAAGATACGCAGTATTTT CASSVAKDTQYF TRBJ2-3 NA NA TRBV9
TGTGCCAGCAGCTTGGATAGGACAGGGGCTCGGAACACTGAAGCTTTCTTT CASSLDRTGARNTEAFF TRBJ1-1 NA TRBD1 TRBV7-2
TGTGCCAGCAGCCCACAGGGAGGCGAGCAGTACTTC CASSPQGGEQYF TRBJ2-7 NA NA TRBV5-6
TGTGCCAGTAGTATAGAACCTACCAAGAACTATGGCTACACCTTC CASSIEPTKNYGYTF TRBJ1-2 NA NA TRBV19
TGTGCCAGCAGGTGGGGGACAGGAGGGGGTACTAGCACAGATACGCAGTATTTT CASRWGTGGGTSTDTQYF TRBJ2-3 NA NA TRBV21-1
TGCGCCAGCAGGCCCGGGGGCGGCAATCAGCCCCAGCATTTT CASRPGGGNQPQHF TRBJ1-5 NA NA TRBV5-1
TGTGCCAGCAGCTTAGCGGACAGTAAGGTGCAGTTCTTC CASSLADSKVQFF TRBJ2-1 NA NA TRBV11-3
TGTGCCAGCAGCTATGAACGACGACCGTACCAAGAGACCCAGTACTTC CASSYERRPYQETQYF TRBJ2-5 few NA TRBV7-2
TGTGCCAGCAGCCCTCCGGGGCCTCTCGAGCAGTTCTTC CASSPPGPLEQFF TRBJ2-1 NA NA TRBV5-6
TGTGCCAGCAGTGCCCTGGGGGGCGTCTCTGGGGCCAACGTCCTGACTTTC CASSALGGVSGANVLTF TRBJ2-6 NA NA TRBV27
TGTGCCAGCAGCAACGGTATCCGTAATGAAAAACTGTTTTTT CASSNGIRNEKLFF TRBJ1-4 NA NA TRBV5-4
TGTGCCAGCAGCGTAGGTTCAGATACGCAGTATTTT CASSVGSDTQYF TRBJ2-3 once NA TRBV9
TGTGCCAGCAGTTACAAGGCAACTGGGGCCAACGTCCTGACTTTC CASSYKATGANVLTF TRBJ2-6 few NA TRBV6-6
TGTGCCAGCAGCACGACTAGCGGGGCCACAGATACGCAGTATTTT CASSTTSGATDTQYF TRBJ2-3 NA TRBD2 TRBV7-9
TGTGCCAGTTTCATGGGATTGACTAATGAAAAACTGTTTTTT CASFMGLTNEKLFF TRBJ1-4 NA NA TRBV6-6
TGCGCCAGCAGCCCGATGGGGGGCGCCCAACACGGGAACACTGAAGCTTTCTTT CASSPMGGAQHGNTEAFF TRBJ1-1 NA NA TRBV5-1
TGTGCCAGCAGCCCCAATGGTCCTAGCGGGGAGACCCAGTACTTC CASSPNGPSGETQYF TRBJ2-5 NA TRBD2 TRBV7-6
TGTGCCAGCAGCTTAGAAGTCGGCAGGGGGGACAACACTGAAGCTTTCTTT CASSLEVGRGDNTEAFF TRBJ1-1 NA TRBD1 TRBV7-9
TGTGCCAGCCATCAACAGGGATTGGCACAGCCCCAGCATTTT CASHQQGLAQPQHF TRBJ1-5 NA NA TRBV19
TGTGCCAGCAGTCCGATCACCGGGGAGCTGTTTTTT CASSPITGELFF TRBJ2-2 NA NA TRBV6-5
TGTGCCAGCAGGGGGCAAATTACGTCCTACGAGCAGTACTTC CASRGQITSYEQYF TRBJ2-7 NA NA TRBV27
TGTGCCACCAGCAAAGGGACAGGGAGTTCACCCCTCCACTTT CATSKGTGSSPLHF TRBJ1-6 NA TRBD1 TRBV15
TGTGCCAGCACTTCGGCGGAGAGCACCTACGAGCAGTACTTC CASTSAESTYEQYF TRBJ2-7 NA NA TRBV7-8
TGTGCCAGTAGTATATCACCTAACTATGGCTACACCTTC CASSISPNYGYTF TRBJ1-2 NA NA TRBV19
TGCAGCGGTGCGTCAACTAATGAAAAACTGTTTTTT CSGASTNEKLFF TRBJ1-4 NA NA TRBV29-1
TGTGCCAGCAGCCGGGACAGGGATGAAAAACTGTTTTTT CASSRDRDEKLFF TRBJ1-4 NA TRBD1 TRBV2
TGTGCCAGCAGTGCCCTTTCGGCGAGGATGAACACTGAAGCTTTCTTT CASSALSARMNTEAFF TRBJ1-1 NA NA TRBV6-1
TGTGCCACCCTGGGGAGAGATACGCAGTATTTT CATLGRDTQYF TRBJ2-3 NA NA TRBV18
TGTGCCAGCAGCGTAGTCCAGGGGGGCTATGGCTACACCTTC CASSVVQGGYGYTF TRBJ1-2 NA TRBD1 TRBV9